Shown below are 14 T cell receptor beta chains from a single sample sequenced in a study of CD8+ T cells in alopecia areata. Extraction of RNA preceded its reverse transcription into cDNA, which served as the sequencing template. The table came from immunoSEQ multiplex PCR; TCRdb's copy has only in-frame clones and leaves some out. Of roughly 200,000 clones in the sample, around 63% were seen once. Source: CD4+ T cells sorted from blood, taken at week 0. The receptors here all came from a human donor with alopecia areata.

The chain recombines TRBV6-5 with TRBJ2-7, with D tentatively TRBD1 or TRBD2 (6 bases each). CDR1 is MNHEY and CDR2 is SVGAGI in the germline V gene. The CDR3 contains 15 residues. Trimming stripped 6 bases from V and 6 bases from J, with 21 bases between. CDR3 sequence reads: CASRTRGRQSGEQYF. CDR3 DNA: TGTGCCAGCAGGACGAGGGGGAGGCAGTCGGGCGAGCAGTACTTC.

The gene calls are TRBV15 and TRBJ1-6; D not resolved. V lost 2 bases and J 8 bases, leaving 10 bases between the germline ends. CDR1 is LNHNV and CDR2 is YYDKDF in the germline V gene (reference sequence). The CDR3 consists of 14 residues. The DNA for the CDR3 is TGTGCCACCAGCAGACCGACCTTGGATTCACCCCTCCACTTT. Translating gives CATSRPTLDSPLHF. Full variable domain (outside the CDR3, taken from reference TRBV15 and TRBJ1-6): DAMVIQNPRYQVTQFGKPVTLSCSQTLNHNVMYWYQQKSSQAPKLLFHYYDKDFNNEADTPDNFQSRRPNTSFCFLDIRSPGLGDTAMYLCATSRPTLDSPLHFGNGTRLTVT.

CDR3 loop: CASSPSTGGTEAFF. For the CDR3, the DNA is TGTGCCAGCAGTCCGTCTACAGGGGGCACTGAAGCTTTCTTT. The chain links TRBV27 to TRBJ1-1; 8 bases agree with TRBD1. The CDR3 runs 14 residues. CDR1 and CDR2 from the germline V gene are MNHEY and SMNVEV (reference sequence). V shed 5 bases, J shed 4 bases, and the junction held 6 bases outside the gene matches.

The chain is built from TRBV10-3 and TRBJ1-6, with D unresolved. The CDR3 is 13 residues long. Germline V gene lookup returns CDR1 ENHRY and CDR2 SYGVKD. V lost 6 bases to trimming and J lost 7 bases, with 10 bases between them. CDR3 sequence: CAIRQISNSPLHF. DNA of the CDR3: TGTGCCATCAGACAAATTTCCAATTCACCCCTCCACTTT.

This clone has more than one count but fewer than ten. The V call is TRBV25-1, the J call TRBJ2-6, with D perhaps TRBD2 (6 bases). V was cut by 7 bases and J by 4 bases, with 14 bases left in between. The CDR3 extends over 15 amino acids. The germline V gene has CDR1 MGHDK and CDR2 SYGVNS. Here the CDR3 DNA reads TGTGCCAGCAACCCGGGGGAGGTAGGGGCCAACGTCCTGACTTTC. Translated: CASNPGEVGANVLTF. The whole variable domain, filled in from reference TRBV25-1 and TRBJ2-6, reads EADIYQTPRYLVIGTGKKITLECSQTMGHDKMYWYQQDPGMELHLIHYSYGVNSTEKGDLSSESTVSRIRTEHFPLTLESARPSHTSQYLCASNPGEVGANVLTFGAGSRLTVL.

The rearrangement joins TRBV29-1 to TRBJ1-2, with TRBD1 as a possible D gene (6 bases). The CDR3 spans 11 residues. Germline V gene data show CDR1 as SQVTM and CDR2 as ANQGSEA. V was clipped by 5 bases and J by 3 bases, with 7 bases between them. The chain's CDR3 is CSVSGDYGYTF. The CDR3 DNA reads TGCAGCGTTTCAGGGGACTATGGCTACACCTTC.

The gene calls are TRBV4-3 and TRBJ1-2, with D maybe TRBD1 (6 bases). Germline V gene sequence: CDR1 LGHNA, CDR2 YSLEER. The germline V and J ends were trimmed by 0 bases and 4 bases, with 9 bases remaining between them. The CDR3 is 14 amino acids. CDR3 in amino acids: CASSQDGQTYGYTF. The CDR3 region has the DNA TGCGCCAGCAGCCAAGATGGACAGACCTATGGCTACACCTTC.

This clone occurred a few times. The V and J genes are TRBV9 and TRBJ2-5; D call uncertain. Germline V lookup: CDR1 SGDLS, CDR2 YYNGEE. CDR3 length: 13 residues. V lost 2 bases and J lost 5, with 10 bases in between. In DNA form, the CDR3 reads TGTGCCAGCAGCGTTGGTTCTGCGGAGACCCAGTACTTC. It encodes CASSVGSAETQYF.

The chain has TRBV9 and TRBJ2-7; 7 nucleotides match TRBD1. Germline CDR1 reads SGDLS; CDR2 reads YYNGEE. This CDR3 has 14 residues. With V trimmed by 3 bases and J by 4 bases, 7 bases remained unmatched. The CDR3 DNA is TGTGCCAGCAGCGCCCATACAGGGGAATACGAGCAGTACTTC. Amino acids: CASSAHTGEYEQYF.

This chain uses TRBV29-1 with TRBJ1-1; D remains ambiguous. The V gene lost 2 bases and the J gene lost 4 bases, with 14 bases spanning the gap. The V gene's germline CDR1 is SQVTM and CDR2 ANQGSEA. The CDR3 loop spans 14 amino acids. CDR3 coding DNA: TGCAGCGTTGAACAAGTAGTCGGGTTCACTGAAGCTTTCTTT. This sequence encodes CSVEQVVGFTEAFF.

This clone was picked up a small number of times. This sequence joins TRBV9 and TRBJ2-3, with 7 nucleotides matching TRBD2. Germline assignment: CDR1 SGDLS and CDR2 YYNGEE. J was trimmed by 5 bases and V by 0 bases; bases with no gene match: 3. The CDR3 has 14 residues. The CDR3 protein is CASSVAGGGDTQYF. CDR3 DNA: TGTGCCAGCAGCGTAGCCGGCGGGGGAGATACGCAGTATTTT.

This sequence joins TRBV19 and TRBJ2-5; D possibly corresponds to TRBD1 (8 bases). From germline, CDR1 is LNHDA and CDR2 SQIVND (reference sequence). This CDR3 has 14 residues. Trimming stripped 5 bases from V and 7 bases from J, with 17 bases between. The CDR3 sequence: CASSSNRGGVTQYF. Written as DNA, the CDR3 is TGTGCCAGTAGTTCAAACAGGGGGGGAGTGACCCAGTACTTC.

The rearrangement joins TRBV10-3 to TRBJ2-5; D might be TRBD2 (6 bases). V lost 5 bases to trimming and J lost 1 base, with 8 bases between them. This CDR3 has 13 residues. The germline CDR1 and CDR2 sequences are ENHRY and SYGVKD. CDR3 sequence: CAISPGLQETQYF. CDR3 sequence (DNA): TGTGCCATCAGTCCGGGACTCCAAGAGACCCAGTACTTC.

This clone was observed a handful of times. The chain employs TRBV29-1 and TRBJ2-3, with D unresolved. The CDR3 spans 12 residues. Germline loops: CDR1 SQVTM, CDR2 ANQGSEA. The V gene lost 4 bases and the J gene lost 4 bases, with 9 bases spanning the gap. In DNA, the CDR3 is TGCAGCGTTGTTTGGGCATCAGATACGCAGTATTTT. This translates into CSVVWASDTQYF.